This T cell receptor (beta chain) was sequenced during a study of T cells in Graves' hyperthyroidism and ophthalmopathy. As to this clonotype: The CDR3 carries no conserved terminal phenylalanine or tryptophan, so it likely arises from a read error. No DNA is shown, since the ends of the CDR3 on it are uncertain; the CDR3 is the one TCRdb lists.

A total of 8 residues make up the CDR3, ends included. Germline assignment: CDR1 LNHDA and CDR2 SQIVND (reference sequence). The TCR beta CDR3 regions underwent amplification using RNA transcripts as the source. HTBI primers were used for first-round RT-PCR of the TCR CDR3. A single record per CDR3 protein comes from TCRdb applying MiXCR to the multiplex PCR reads. The sample holds hundreds of thousands of distinct CDR3 sequences; around 42% are singletons and the top ten take 8% to 8.5%. This clonotype was sampled from a woman aged 18 to 35 with Graves' hyperthyroidism. Sequencing was performed on peripheral blood or thyroid tissue (not recorded which). The rearrangement uses TRBV19 and TRBJ1-6; the table's D call, TRBD1, has no DNA check behind it. CDR3 sequence reads: CATTRENY.